This paragraph covers one T cell receptor (beta chain) sequence. Its antigen is undetermined. This sample includes further DNA sequences coding for the same CDR3. This sample was included in a study of T cell responses to AZD1222 COVID-19 vaccine. Study in general: Combined were second doses at about 4 or about 12 weeks. Findings and limits, study-wide: Clonal diversity may have been underestimated in mostly white British donors. There were vaccine-associated CD4 TCRs across spike, dominant at 160-218 and 743-854. Just 5 to 7 AZD1222 recipients were seropositive at baseline.

The CDR3 loop spans 14 amino acids. Germline lookup yields CDR1 SQVTM and CDR2 ANQGSEA. V shed 4 bases, J shed 1 base, and the junction held 6 bases outside the gene matches. The table came from immunoSEQ multiplex PCR; TCRdb's copy has only in-frame clones and leaves some out. Among 65,000 to 70,000 clones listed, about three quarters were seen once. This receptor was obtained from an adult in good health. The source material was peripheral blood, sampled on day 0 of AZD1222 vaccination. The chain links TRBV29-1 to TRBJ1-1; 7 bases align to TRBD1. The CDR3 loop is CSVASGTANTEAFF. CDR3 bases: TGCAGCGTTGCGTCCGGGACAGCGAACACTGAAGCTTTCTTT.